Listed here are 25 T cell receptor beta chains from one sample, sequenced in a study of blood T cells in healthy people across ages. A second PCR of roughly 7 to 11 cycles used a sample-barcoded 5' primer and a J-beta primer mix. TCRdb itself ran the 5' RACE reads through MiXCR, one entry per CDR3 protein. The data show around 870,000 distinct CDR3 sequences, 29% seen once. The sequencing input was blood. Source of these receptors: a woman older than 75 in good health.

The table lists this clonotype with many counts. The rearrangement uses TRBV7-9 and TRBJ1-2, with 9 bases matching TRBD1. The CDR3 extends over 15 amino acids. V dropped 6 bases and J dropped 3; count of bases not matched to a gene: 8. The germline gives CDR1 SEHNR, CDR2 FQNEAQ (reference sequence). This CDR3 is CASSSYRGLDYGYTF. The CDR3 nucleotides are TGTGCCAGCAGTAGTTACAGGGGGCTAGACTATGGCTACACCTTC.

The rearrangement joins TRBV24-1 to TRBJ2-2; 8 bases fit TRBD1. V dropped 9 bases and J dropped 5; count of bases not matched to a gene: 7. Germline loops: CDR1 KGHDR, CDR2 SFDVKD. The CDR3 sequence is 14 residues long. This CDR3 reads CATQTGGLTGELFF. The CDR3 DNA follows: TGTGCCACCCAAACAGGGGGTCTAACCGGGGAGCTGTTTTTT.

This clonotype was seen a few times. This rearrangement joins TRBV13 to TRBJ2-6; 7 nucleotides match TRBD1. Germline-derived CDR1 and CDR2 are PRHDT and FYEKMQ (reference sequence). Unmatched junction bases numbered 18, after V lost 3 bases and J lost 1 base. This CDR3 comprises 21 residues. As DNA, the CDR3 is TGTGCCAGCAGCTTCGGGACAGATGATACCGGGCCCCCATCTGGGGCCAACGTCCTGACTTTC. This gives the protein CASSFGTDDTGPPSGANVLTF.

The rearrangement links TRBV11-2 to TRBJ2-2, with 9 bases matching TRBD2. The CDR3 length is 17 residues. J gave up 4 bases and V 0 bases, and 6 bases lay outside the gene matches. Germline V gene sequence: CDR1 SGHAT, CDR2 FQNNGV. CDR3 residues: CASSLEAPLAGTGELFF. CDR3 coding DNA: TGTGCCAGCAGCTTAGAGGCCCCACTAGCGGGCACCGGGGAGCTGTTTTTT. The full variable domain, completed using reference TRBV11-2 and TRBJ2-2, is EAGVAQSPRYKIIEKRQSVAFWCNPISGHATLYWYQQILGQGPKLLIQFQNNGVVDDSQLPKDRFSAERLKGVDSTLKIQPAKLEDSAVYLCASSLEAPLAGTGELFFGEGSRLTVL.

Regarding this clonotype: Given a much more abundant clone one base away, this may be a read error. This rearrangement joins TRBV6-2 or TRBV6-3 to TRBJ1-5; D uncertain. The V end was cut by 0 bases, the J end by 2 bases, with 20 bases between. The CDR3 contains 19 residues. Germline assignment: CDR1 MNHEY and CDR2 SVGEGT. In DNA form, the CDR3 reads TGTGCCAGCAGTTACTCGACTCGTGCAGGTTCGAGGGGCAATCAGCCCCAGCATTTT. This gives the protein CASSYSTRAGSRGNQPQHF.

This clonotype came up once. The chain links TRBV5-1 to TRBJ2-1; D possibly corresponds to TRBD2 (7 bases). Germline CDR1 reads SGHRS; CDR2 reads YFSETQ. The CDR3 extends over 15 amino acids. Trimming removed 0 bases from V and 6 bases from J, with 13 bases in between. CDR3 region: CASSLVKGGFNEQFF. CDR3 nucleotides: TGCGCCAGCAGCTTGGTTAAGGGGGGGTTCAATGAGCAGTTCTTC.

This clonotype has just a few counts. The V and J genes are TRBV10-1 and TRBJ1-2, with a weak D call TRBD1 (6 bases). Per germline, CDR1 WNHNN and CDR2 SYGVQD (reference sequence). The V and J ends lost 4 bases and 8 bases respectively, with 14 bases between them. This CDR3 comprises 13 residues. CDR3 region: CASSAGPGGGYTF. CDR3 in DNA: TGCGCCAGCAGTGCGGGGCCGGGGGGCGGCTACACCTTC.

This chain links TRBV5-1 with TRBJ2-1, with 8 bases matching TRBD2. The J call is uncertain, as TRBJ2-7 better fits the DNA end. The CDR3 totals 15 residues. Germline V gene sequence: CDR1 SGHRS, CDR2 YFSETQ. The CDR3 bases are TGCGCCAGCAGCTTGGCCGCGGGGGGTTACAATGAGCAGTACTTC. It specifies CASSLAAGGYNEQYF.

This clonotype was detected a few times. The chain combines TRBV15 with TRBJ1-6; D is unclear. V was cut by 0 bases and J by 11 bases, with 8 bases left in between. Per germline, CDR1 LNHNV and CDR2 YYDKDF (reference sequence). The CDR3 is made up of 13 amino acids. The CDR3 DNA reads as TGTGCCACCAGCAGAGAACCGAGGGCACCCCTCCACTTT. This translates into CATSREPRAPLHF.

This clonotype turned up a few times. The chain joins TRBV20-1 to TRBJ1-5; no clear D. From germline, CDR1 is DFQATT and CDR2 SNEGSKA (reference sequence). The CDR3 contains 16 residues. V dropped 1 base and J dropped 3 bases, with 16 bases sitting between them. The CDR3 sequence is CSARGSREIVNQPQHF. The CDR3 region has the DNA TGCAGTGCTAGAGGGTCGCGGGAAATAGTCAATCAGCCCCAGCATTTT.

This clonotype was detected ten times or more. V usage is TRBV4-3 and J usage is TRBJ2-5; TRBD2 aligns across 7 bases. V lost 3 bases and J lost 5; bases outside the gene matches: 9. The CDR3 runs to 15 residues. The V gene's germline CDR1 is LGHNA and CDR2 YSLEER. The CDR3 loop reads CASSHSGAFTETQYF. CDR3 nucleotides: TGCGCCAGCAGCCACAGCGGGGCGTTCACGGAGACCCAGTACTTC.

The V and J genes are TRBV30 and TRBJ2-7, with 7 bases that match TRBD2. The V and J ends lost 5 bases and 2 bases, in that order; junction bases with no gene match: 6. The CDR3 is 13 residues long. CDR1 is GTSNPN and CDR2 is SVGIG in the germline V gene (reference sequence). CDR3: CAWGRDYPYEQYF. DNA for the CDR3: TGTGCCTGGGGCCGGGACTACCCCTACGAGCAGTACTTC.

The CDR3 DNA is TGTGCCACCTCACCTGGACCATCCTACGAGCAGTACTTC. It encodes CATSPGPSYEQYF. The chain links TRBV12-3 or TRBV12-4 to TRBJ2-7; D unclear. The CDR3 contains 13 residues. V gave up 10 bases and J gave up 1 base, with 14 bases separating them.

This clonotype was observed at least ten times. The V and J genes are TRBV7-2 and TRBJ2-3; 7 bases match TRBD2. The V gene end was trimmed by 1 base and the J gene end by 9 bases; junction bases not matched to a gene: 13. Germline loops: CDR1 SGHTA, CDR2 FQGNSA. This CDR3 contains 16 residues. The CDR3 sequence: CASSLEGSGVPRTQYF. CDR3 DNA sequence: TGTGCCAGCAGCTTAGAAGGGAGCGGGGTACCCAGGACGCAGTATTTT. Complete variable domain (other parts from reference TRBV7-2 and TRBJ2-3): GAGVSQSPSNKVTEKGKDVELRCDPISGHTALYWYRQSLGQGLEFLIYFQGNSAPDKSGLPSDRFSAERTGGSVSTLTIQRTQQEDSAVYLCASSLEGSGVPRTQYFGPGTRLTVL.

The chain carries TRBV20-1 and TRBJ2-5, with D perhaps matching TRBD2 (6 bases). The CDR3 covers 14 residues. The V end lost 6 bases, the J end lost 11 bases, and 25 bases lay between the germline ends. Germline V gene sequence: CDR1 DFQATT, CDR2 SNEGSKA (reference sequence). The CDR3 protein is CSAAGTAFRNEQYF. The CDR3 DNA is TGCAGTGCGGCCGGGACTGCTTTTCGGAATGAGCAGTACTTC.

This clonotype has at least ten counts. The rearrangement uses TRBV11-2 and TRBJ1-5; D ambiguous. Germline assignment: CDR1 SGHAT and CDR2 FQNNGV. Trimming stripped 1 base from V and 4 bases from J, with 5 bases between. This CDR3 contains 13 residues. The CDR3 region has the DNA TGTGCCAGCAGCTTAGGTATTAATCAGCCCCAGCATTTT. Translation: CASSLGINQPQHF.

The CDR3 reads CSSRLMGAPYNEQFF. In DNA form, the CDR3 reads TGCAGCTCCCGTTTGATGGGGGCCCCGTACAATGAGCAGTTCTTC. V usage is TRBV29-1 and J usage is TRBJ2-1; D is possibly TRBD1 (6 bases). Germline loops: CDR1 SQVTM, CDR2 ANQGSEA. Trimming left V 8 bases short and J 4 bases short, with 21 bases between. This CDR3 has 15 residues.

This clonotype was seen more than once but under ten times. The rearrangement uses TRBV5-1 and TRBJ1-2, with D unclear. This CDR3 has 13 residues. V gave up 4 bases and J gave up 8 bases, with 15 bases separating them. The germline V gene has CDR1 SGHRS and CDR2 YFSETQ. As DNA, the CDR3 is TGCGCCAGCAGCCCCCGGGGTCAGGTCGGCTACACCTTC. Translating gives CASSPRGQVGYTF.

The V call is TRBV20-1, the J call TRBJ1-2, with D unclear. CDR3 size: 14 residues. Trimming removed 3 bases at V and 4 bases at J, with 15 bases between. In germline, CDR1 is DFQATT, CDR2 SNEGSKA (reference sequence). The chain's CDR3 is CSASPEKIGYGYTF. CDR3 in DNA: TGCAGTGCTAGTCCGGAAAAAATCGGCTATGGCTACACCTTC.

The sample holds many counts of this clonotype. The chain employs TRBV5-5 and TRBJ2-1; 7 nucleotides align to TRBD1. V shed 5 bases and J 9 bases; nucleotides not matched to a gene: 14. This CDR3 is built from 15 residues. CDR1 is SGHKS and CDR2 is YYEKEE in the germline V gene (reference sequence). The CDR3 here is CASSPRDSYGGEQFF. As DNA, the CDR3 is TGTGCCAGCAGTCCCCGGGACAGCTACGGAGGTGAGCAGTTCTTC.

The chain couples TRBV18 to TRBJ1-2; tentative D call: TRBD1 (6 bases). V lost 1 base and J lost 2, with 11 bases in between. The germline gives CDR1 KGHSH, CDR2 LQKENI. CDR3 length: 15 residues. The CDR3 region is CASSPQRDKNYGYTF. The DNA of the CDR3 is TGTGCCAGCTCACCACAGAGGGACAAGAACTATGGCTACACCTTC.

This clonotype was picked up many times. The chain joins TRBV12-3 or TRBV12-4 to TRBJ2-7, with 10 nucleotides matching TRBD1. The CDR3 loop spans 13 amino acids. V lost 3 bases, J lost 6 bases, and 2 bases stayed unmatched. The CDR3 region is CASSLTGGGEQYF. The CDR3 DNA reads TGTGCCAGCAGTTTGACAGGGGGCGGCGAGCAGTACTTC.

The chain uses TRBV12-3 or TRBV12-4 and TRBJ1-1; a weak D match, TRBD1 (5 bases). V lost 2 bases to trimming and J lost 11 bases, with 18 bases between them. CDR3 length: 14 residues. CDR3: CASSLRWGYVGAFF. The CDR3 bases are TGTGCCAGCAGTTTACGGTGGGGCTATGTAGGGGCTTTCTTT.

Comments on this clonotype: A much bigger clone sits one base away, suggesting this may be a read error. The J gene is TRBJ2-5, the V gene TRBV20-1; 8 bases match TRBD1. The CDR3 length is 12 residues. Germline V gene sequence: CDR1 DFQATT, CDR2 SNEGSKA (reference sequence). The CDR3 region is CRAVDREETQYF. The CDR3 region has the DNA TGCAGGGCCGTGGACAGGGAAGAGACCCAGTACTTC.

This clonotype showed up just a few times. For the CDR3, the DNA is TGTGCCAGCACCCCCGGGACGGGGAACACTGAAGCTTTCTTT. It specifies CASTPGTGNTEAFF. The V call is TRBV9, the J call TRBJ1-1; a weak D match, TRBD1 (5 bases). The CDR3 has 14 residues. The V and J ends lost 6 bases and 1 base respectively, with 13 bases between them. Germline V lookup: CDR1 SGDLS, CDR2 YYNGEE. Using reference TRBV9 and TRBJ1-1 for the parts outside the CDR3, the full variable domain is DSGVTQTPKHLITATGQRVTLRCSPRSGDLSVYWYQQSLDQGLQFLIQYYNGEERAKGNILERFSAQQFPDLHSELNLSSLELGDSALYFCASTPGTGNTEAFFGQGTRLTVV.